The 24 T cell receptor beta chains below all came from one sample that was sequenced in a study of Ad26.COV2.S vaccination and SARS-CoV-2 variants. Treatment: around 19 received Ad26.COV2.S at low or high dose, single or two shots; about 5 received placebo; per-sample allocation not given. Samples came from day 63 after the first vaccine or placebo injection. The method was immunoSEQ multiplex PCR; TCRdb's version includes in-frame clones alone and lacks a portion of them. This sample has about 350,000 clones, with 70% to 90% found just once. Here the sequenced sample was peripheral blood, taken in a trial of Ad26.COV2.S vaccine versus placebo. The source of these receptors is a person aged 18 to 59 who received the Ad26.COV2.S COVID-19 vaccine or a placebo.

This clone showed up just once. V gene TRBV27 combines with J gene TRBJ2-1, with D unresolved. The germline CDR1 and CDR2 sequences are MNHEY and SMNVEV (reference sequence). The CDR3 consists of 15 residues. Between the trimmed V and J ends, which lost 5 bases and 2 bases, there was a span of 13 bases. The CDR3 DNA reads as TGTGCCAGCAGTGACCGACCTAGTACCTACAATGAGCAGTTCTTC. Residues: CASSDRPSTYNEQFF.

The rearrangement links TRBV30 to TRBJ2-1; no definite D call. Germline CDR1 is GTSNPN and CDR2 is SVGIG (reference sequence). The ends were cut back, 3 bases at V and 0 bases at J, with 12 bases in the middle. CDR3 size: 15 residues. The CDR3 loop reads CAWRLDAYSYNEQFF. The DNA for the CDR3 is TGTGCCTGGAGGTTGGACGCGTACTCCTACAATGAGCAGTTCTTC.

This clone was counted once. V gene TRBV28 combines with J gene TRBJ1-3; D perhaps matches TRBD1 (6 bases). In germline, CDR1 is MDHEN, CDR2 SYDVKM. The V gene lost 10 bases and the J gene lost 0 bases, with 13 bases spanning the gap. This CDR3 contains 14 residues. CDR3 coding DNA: TGTGCCATCAAAACAGGGCACTCTGGAAACACCATATATTTT. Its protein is CAIKTGHSGNTIYF.

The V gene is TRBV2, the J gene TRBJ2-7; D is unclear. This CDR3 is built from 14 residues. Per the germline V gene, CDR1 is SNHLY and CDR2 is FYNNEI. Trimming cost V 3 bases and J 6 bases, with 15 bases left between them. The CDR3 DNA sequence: TGTGCCAGCAGTGATTCGCAGGCTCACGTCGAGCAGTACTTC. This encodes CASSDSQAHVEQYF. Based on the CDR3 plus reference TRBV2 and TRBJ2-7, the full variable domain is EPEVTQTPSHQVTQMGQEVILRCVPISNHLYFYWYRQILGQKVEFLVSFYNNEISEKSEIFDDQFSVERPDGSNFTLKIRSTKLEDSAMYFCASSDSQAHVEQYFGPGTRLTVT.

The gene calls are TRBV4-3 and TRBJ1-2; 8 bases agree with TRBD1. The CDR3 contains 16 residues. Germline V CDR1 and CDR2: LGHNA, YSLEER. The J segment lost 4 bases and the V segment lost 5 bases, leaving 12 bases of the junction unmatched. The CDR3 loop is CASSFTRQGRTYGYTF. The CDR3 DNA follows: TGCGCCAGCAGCTTTACCCGACAGGGGAGAACCTATGGCTACACCTTC.

The CDR3 protein is CASTGQASGYEQYF. Written as DNA, the CDR3 is TGTGCCAGCACGGGACAGGCTAGCGGATACGAGCAGTACTTC. This chain connects TRBV7-2 to TRBJ2-7, with a tentative D call TRBD1 (8 bases). The CDR3 is 14 amino acids. In germline, CDR1 is SGHTA, CDR2 FQGNSA. V was pared by 7 bases and J by 4 bases, with 17 bases between.

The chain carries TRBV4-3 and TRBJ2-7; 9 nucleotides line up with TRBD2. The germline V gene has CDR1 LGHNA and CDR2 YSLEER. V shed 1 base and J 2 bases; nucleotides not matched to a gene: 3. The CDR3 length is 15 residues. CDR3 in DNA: TGCGCCAGCAGCCAAGCCATAGCGGGAGCCTACGAGCAGTACTTC. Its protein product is CASSQAIAGAYEQYF.

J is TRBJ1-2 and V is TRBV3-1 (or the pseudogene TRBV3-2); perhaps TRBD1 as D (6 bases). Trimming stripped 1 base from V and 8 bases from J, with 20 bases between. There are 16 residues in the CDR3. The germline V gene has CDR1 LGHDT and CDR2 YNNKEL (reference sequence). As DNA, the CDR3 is TGTGCCAGCAGCCAAGGACAGGAGGCCACCGGTGGAGGCTACACCTTC. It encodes CASSQGQEATGGGYTF.

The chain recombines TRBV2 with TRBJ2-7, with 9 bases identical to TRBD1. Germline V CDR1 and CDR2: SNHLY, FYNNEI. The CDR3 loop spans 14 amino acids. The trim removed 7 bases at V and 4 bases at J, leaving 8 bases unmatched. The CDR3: CASTIRDRVYEQYF. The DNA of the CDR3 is TGTGCCAGCACCATCCGGGACAGGGTTTACGAGCAGTACTTC.

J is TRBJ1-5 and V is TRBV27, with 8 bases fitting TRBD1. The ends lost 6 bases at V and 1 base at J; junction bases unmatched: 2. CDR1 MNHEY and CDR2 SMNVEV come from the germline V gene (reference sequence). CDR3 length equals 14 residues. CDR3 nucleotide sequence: TGTGCCAGCAGCCGGACAGGGAGCAATCAGCCCCAGCATTTT. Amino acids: CASSRTGSNQPQHF.

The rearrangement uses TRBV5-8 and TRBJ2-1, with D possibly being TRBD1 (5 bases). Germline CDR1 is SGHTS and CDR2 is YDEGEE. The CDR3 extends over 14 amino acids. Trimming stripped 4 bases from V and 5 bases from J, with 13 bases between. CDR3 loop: CASSQETANNEQFF. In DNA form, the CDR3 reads TGTGCCAGCAGCCAAGAGACAGCTAACAATGAGCAGTTCTTC.

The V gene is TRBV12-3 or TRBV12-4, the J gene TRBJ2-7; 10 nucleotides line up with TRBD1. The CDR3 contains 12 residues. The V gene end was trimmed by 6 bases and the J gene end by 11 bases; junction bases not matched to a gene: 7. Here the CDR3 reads CASRQTGGGKYF. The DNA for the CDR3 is TGTGCCAGCAGGCAGACAGGGGGCGGAAAGTACTTC.

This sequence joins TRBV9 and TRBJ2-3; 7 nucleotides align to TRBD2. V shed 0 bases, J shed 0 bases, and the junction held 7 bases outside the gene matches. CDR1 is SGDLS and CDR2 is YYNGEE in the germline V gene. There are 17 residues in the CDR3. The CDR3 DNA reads TGTGCCAGCAGCGTAGTATCTAGCGGAGATAGCACAGATACGCAGTATTTT. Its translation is CASSVVSSGDSTDTQYF.

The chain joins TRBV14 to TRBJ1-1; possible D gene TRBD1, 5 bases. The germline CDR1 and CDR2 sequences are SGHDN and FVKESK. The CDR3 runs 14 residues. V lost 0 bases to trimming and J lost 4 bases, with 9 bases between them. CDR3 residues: CASSQDGGITEAFF. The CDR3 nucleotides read TGTGCCAGCAGCCAAGACGGGGGGATCACTGAAGCTTTCTTT.

The CDR3 sequence is CASSLENRWRIDEQYF. CDR3 DNA: TGTGCCAGCAGCTTAGAGAACAGATGGCGTATTGACGAGCAGTACTTC. The chain uses TRBV7-9 and TRBJ2-7; unclear D gene. Trimming shortened V by 1 base and J by 5 bases, and 18 bases separated the two germline ends. This CDR3 is built from 16 residues. From germline, CDR1 is SEHNR and CDR2 FQNEAQ (reference sequence).

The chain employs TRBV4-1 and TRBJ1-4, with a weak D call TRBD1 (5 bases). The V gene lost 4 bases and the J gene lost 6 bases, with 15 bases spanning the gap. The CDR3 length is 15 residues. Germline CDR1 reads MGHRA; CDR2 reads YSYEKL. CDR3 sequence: CASSRPGTTHEKLFF. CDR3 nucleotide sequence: TGCGCCAGCAGCCGACCCGGGACTACCCATGAAAAACTGTTTTTT.

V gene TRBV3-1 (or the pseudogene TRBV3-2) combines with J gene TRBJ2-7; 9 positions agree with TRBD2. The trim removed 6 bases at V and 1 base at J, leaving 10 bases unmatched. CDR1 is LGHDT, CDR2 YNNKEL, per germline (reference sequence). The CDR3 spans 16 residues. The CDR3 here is CASRHTSSGASYEQYF. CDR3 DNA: TGTGCCAGCAGACACACTTCTAGCGGGGCTTCCTACGAGCAGTACTTC.

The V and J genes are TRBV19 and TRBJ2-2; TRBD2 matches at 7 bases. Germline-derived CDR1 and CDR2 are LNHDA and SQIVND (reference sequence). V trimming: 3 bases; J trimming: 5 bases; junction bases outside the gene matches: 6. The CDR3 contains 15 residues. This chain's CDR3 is CASSIGVGRTGELFF. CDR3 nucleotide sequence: TGTGCCAGTAGTATTGGGGTCGGGAGGACCGGGGAGCTGTTTTTT. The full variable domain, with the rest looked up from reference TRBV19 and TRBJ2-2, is DGGITQSPKYLFRKEGQNVTLSCEQNLNHDAMYWYRQDPGQGLRLIYYSQIVNDFQKGDIAEGYSVSREKKESFPLTVTSAQKNPTAFYLCASSIGVGRTGELFFGEGSRLTVL.

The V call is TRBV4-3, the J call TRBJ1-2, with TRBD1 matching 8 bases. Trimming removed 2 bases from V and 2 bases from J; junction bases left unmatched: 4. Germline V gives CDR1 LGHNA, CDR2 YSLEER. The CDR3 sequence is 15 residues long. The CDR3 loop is CASSQTGGDNYGYTF. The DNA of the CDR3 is TGCGCCAGCAGCCAAACAGGGGGAGACAACTATGGCTACACCTTC.

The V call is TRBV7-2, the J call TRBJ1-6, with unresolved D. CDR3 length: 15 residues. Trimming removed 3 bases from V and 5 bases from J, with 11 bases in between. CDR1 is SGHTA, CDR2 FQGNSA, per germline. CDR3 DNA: TGTGCCAGCAGCTTTACCATGGCGGATAATTCACCCCTCCACTTT. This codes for CASSFTMADNSPLHF.

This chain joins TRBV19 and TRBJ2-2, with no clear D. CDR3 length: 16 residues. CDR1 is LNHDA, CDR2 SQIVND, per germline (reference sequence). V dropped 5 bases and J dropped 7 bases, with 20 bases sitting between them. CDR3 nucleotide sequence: TGTGCCAGTAGTTCCGACCTTGGAAGGTTGGTCGGGGAGCTGTTTTTT. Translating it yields CASSSDLGRLVGELFF.

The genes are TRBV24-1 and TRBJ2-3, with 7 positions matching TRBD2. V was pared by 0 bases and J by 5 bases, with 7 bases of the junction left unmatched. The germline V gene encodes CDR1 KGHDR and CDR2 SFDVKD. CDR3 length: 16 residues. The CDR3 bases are TGTGCCACCAGTGATTTGGCGGGAGAGGCTGTAGATACGCAGTATTTT. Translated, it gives CATSDLAGEAVDTQYF.

In DNA form, the CDR3 reads TGTGCCAGCAGTGTGCGGGTTATCGAGCAGTACTTC. Its protein product is CASSVRVIEQYF. The genes are TRBV2 and TRBJ2-7; maybe TRBD2 (5 bases). Germline assignment: CDR1 SNHLY and CDR2 FYNNEI. The CDR3 loop spans 12 amino acids. Trimming shortened V by 4 bases and J by 6 bases, and 10 bases separated the two germline ends.

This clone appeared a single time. The CDR3 here is CASSPLGGRNTYEQYF. CDR3 sequence (DNA): TGTGCCAGCAGCCCCCTGGGCGGGCGGAACACCTACGAGCAGTACTTC. J is TRBJ2-7 and V is TRBV3-1 (or the pseudogene TRBV3-2); D might be TRBD2 (5 bases). The CDR3 covers 16 residues. V was clipped by 4 bases and J by 2 bases, with 18 bases between them. Germline V gives CDR1 LGHDT, CDR2 YNNKEL (reference sequence).